This entry features one TCR beta chain sequence. The treatment here: some 20 received Ad26.COV2.S at low or high dose, single or two shots; about 5 received placebo; per-sample allocation not given. At day 63 after the first vaccine or placebo injection, samples were drawn. Sequencing was performed with immunoSEQ multiplex PCR; in TCRdb, only in-frame clones are kept and a portion is missing. This sample has under 300,000 clones; around nine tenths occur once, and the top ten carry roughly 3%. Germline CDR1 reads SGHAT; CDR2 reads FQNNGV. The CDR3 is made up of 15 amino acids. Trimming cost V 1 base and J 1 base, with 10 bases left between them. This record comes from a study of Ad26.COV2.S vaccination and SARS-CoV-2 variants.

J is TRBJ1-1 and V is TRBV11-2, with D perhaps TRBD1 (5 bases). This sequence was found in a person aged 18 to 59 who received the Ad26.COV2.S COVID-19 vaccine or a placebo. The specimen was peripheral blood, collected in a trial of Ad26.COV2.S vaccine versus placebo. The CDR3 protein is CASSLVGGTNTEAFF. The CDR3 nucleotides read TGTGCCAGCAGCTTAGTTGGGGGGACGAACACTGAAGCTTTCTTT.